A selection of T cell receptor beta chains follows, all from one sample in a study of CD8+CD57+ T cells in acquired aplastic anemia. MiXCR, run by TCRdb on the reads, gives a single entry per CDR3 protein. The table records about half a million distinct CDR3 sequences, about a third of them present only once. The sequencing input was sorted CD4+, CD8+, or CD8+CD57+ T cells (not recorded which) from PBMCs. Source of these receptors: a human donor with aplastic anemia. The CDR3 runs from the conserved cysteine through the conserved F or W. A D gene is named only where the DNA matches it firmly. Not all rows give a size; the values are once, few, many and, for expanded clones, a class.

size | D | J | V | DNA | CDR3
. | TRBD1 | TRBJ1-1 | TRBV7-2 | TGTGCCAGCAGCAAGGGACAGGGAGCTTTCTTT | CASSKGQGAFF
many | TRBD2 | TRBJ2-7 | TRBV5-5 | TGTGCCAGCAGCGCGGGAGACCTGCGCGGCGAGCAGTACTTC | CASSAGDLRGEQYF
. | . | TRBJ2-1 | TRBV4-1 | TGCGCCAGCAGCCAAGATAGGGCGGGAAGGGTATTGCAGTTCTTC | CASSQDRAGRVLQFF
many | . | TRBJ1-2 | TRBV5-8 | TGTGCCAGCAGCTTGACAGGAGTTGGCTACACCTTC | CASSLTGVGYTF
many | TRBD1 | TRBJ1-2 | TRBV29-1 | TGCAGCGTTGACCCGACAGGGGTGAACTATGGCTACACCTTC | CSVDPTGVNYGYTF
few | TRBD2 | TRBJ2-3 | TRBV5-1 | TGCGCCAGCAGCTTTAGCGGGGGGCCCACAGATACGCAGTATTTT | CASSFSGGPTDTQYF
few | TRBD1 | TRBJ1-4 | TRBV9 | TGTGCCAGCAGCGTGGAGGGGGCAGGTGAAAAACTGTTTTTT | CASSVEGAGEKLFF
many | TRBD2 | TRBJ2-3 | TRBV2 | TGTGCCAGCACCGGGGGACTAGCGGGAACTAGCACAGATACGCAGTATTTT | CASTGGLAGTSTDTQYF
many | . | TRBJ1-3 | TRBV20-1 | TGCAGTGCTCGCCCAGTCTCAATCTCTGGAAACACCATATATTTT | CSARPVSISGNTIYF
. | TRBD1 | TRBJ2-1 | TRBV2 | TGTGCCAGCAGAGTGGACAGGGGCTCCTACAATGAGCAGTTCTTC | CASRVDRGSYNEQFF
. | . | TRBJ1-2 | TRBV25-1 | TGTACTAGCACGGGAGCTGGCTACACCTTC | CTSTGAGYTF
once | TRBD1 | TRBJ2-5 | TRBV25-1 | TGCACCAGCAGCTTCGAACAGGGGCAAGGGGCCCAGTACTTC | CTSSFEQGQGAQYF
few | . | TRBJ1-2 | TRBV6-2/TRBV6-3 | TGTGCCAGCAGGTTGGGTGCCCATGGCTACACCTTC | CASRLGAHGYTF
. | . | TRBJ1-3 | TRBV9 | TGTGCCAGCAGCGTTAAGCTGCATGGAGGTGGCTCTGGAAACACCATATATTTT | CASSVKLHGGGSGNTIYF
. | . | TRBJ2-1 | TRBV11-2 | TGTGCCAGCAGCTTAGAGAGATCCGGGACGGGGAATTACAATGAGCAGTTCTTC | CASSLERSGTGNYNEQFF
. | TRBD2 | TRBJ2-3 | TRBV12-3/TRBV12-4 | TGTGCCAGCAGTTTACGGACTAGCGGGGGGGTTTACGATACGCAGTATTTT | CASSLRTSGGVYDTQYF
. | . | TRBJ1-2 | TRBV2 | TGTGCCAGTGAGAGTAGGGGTGGCTACACCTTC | CASESRGGYTF
. | . | TRBJ1-3 | TRBV2 | TGTGCCAGCAATATAGGGATAAACTCTGGAAACACCATATATTTT | CASNIGINSGNTIYF
few | . | TRBJ1-1 | TRBV13 | TGTGCCAGCAGCTTAGGCCTGGGGGGGAACACTGAAGCTTTCTTT | CASSLGLGGNTEAFF
few | TRBD1 | TRBJ2-5 | TRBV11-1 | TGTGCCAGCAGCACATCGGGACAGGTAGAAGATTTTTCGGAGACCCAGTACTTC | CASSTSGQVEDFSETQYF
many | . | TRBJ1-6 | TRBV20-1 | TGCAGTGCTAGATCTCCGGGACCGCGGAAGAGGACCCTCCACTTT | CSARSPGPRKRTLHF
many | . | TRBJ2-2 | TRBV2 | TGTGCCAGCAGTGATAATAGACAGAACACCGGGGAGCTGTTTTTT | CASSDNRQNTGELFF
. | . | TRBJ2-7 | TRBV29-1 | TGCAGCCCGGGACTTAGCTCCTACGAGCAGTACTTC | CSPGLSSYEQYF
. | . | TRBJ1-2 | TRBV2 | TGTGCCAGCAGTTATGGGGGGCTTAACTATGGCTACACCTTC | CASSYGGLNYGYTF
. | TRBD1 | TRBJ1-1 | TRBV19 | TGTGCCAGTAGTAAAGACAGGGTGCACACTGAAGCTTTCTTT | CASSKDRVHTEAFF
. | . | TRBJ2-3 | TRBV28 | TGTGCCAGCAGTTTATATGGCGGGGTAGGGATCACAGATACGCAGTATTTT | CASSLYGGVGITDTQYF
. | . | TRBJ2-5 | TRBV15 | TGTGCCACCAGCTCTTCAGGGGCGGGATACCGGGAGACCCAGTACTTC | CATSSSGAGYRETQYF
many | . | TRBJ1-3 | TRBV2 | TGTGCCAGCAGTGAACTCAGAAGCTCTGGAAACACCATATATTTT | CASSELRSSGNTIYF
many | . | TRBJ2-7 | TRBV24-1 | TGTGCCACCAGTGAATCGGAACTATACCCTTACGAGCAGTACTTC | CATSESELYPYEQYF
many | . | TRBJ1-4 | TRBV15 | TGTGCCACCAGCAGAGACATGAGGGGAGCGGATGAAAAACTGTTTTTT | CATSRDMRGADEKLFF
. | . | TRBJ1-3 | TRBV7-3 | TGTGCCAGCAGCCCCCATATGAGCTCTGGAAACACCATATATTTT | CASSPHMSSGNTIYF
many | . | TRBJ1-2 | TRBV5-1 | TGCGCCAGCAGCTTGGCCGGGGAAAACTATGGCTACACCTTC | CASSLAGENYGYTF
. | . | TRBJ1-1 | TRBV10-2 | TGCGCCAGCAGTGACAGGGTCATTGGGATGAACGCTGAAGCTTTCTTT | CASSDRVIGMNAEAFF
. | TRBD1 | TRBJ2-5 | TRBV20-1 | TGCAGTGCTAGGGCTGGCAGGGGGCAAGAGACCCAGTACTTC | CSARAGRGQETQYF
many | TRBD1 | TRBJ1-1 | TRBV19 | TGTGCCAGTAGTATTGCCAGGGGGGAAACTGAAGCTTTCTTT | CASSIARGETEAFF
. | . | TRBJ1-1 | TRBV10-3 | TGTGCCAGCAGTGCGCCAGGGATGAACACTGAAGCTTTCTTT | CASSAPGMNTEAFF
many | . | TRBJ1-2 | TRBV15 | TGTGCCACCAGCAGAGACCGGGACCGTAGCTATGGCTACACCTTC | CATSRDRDRSYGYTF
many | . | TRBJ1-2 | TRBV7-2 | TGTGCCAGCAGCTTAATTCACGGAGCCCATGGCTACACCTTC | CASSLIHGAHGYTF
. | TRBD1 | TRBJ1-1 | TRBV28 | TGTGCCAGCAGTTTTCGACAGGGTGAAGCTTTCTTT | CASSFRQGEAFF
many | . | TRBJ2-7 | TRBV7-2 | TGTGCCAGCAGCTTAGATCACGAGCAGTACTTC | CASSLDHEQYF
many | . | TRBJ1-2 | TRBV5-5 | TGTGCCAGCAGCTTGGGGACGTGGGATAACTATGGCTACACCTTC | CASSLGTWDNYGYTF